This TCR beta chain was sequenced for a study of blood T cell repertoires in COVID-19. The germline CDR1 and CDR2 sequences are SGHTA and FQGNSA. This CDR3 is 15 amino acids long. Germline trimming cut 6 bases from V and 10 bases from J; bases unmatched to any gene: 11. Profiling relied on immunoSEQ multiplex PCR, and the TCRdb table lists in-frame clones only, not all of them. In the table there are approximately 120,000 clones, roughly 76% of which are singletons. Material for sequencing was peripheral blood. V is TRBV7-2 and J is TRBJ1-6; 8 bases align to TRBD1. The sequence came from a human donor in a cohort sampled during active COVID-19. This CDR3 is CASSALTGEGSPLHF. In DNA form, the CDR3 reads TGTGCCAGCAGTGCGTTGACAGGGGAAGGATCACCCCTCCACTTT.